This section outlines one T cell receptor (beta chain) sequence together with its context. Its target antigen remains unknown. No qualities accompany the bases; no much larger clone lies one base away. This sample was included in a study of blood T cell repertoires in COVID-19 (TCRdb year 2020). Study-level background: Collaborator samples came from the United States, Italy and Spain and covered acute and convalescent phases of COVID-19. The prospective study material was composed of cDNA or gDNA derived from T cells, B-cell-depleted T cells, or PBMCs. The dataset comprised deeply sampled blood TCRbeta repertoires from subjects exposed to, actively infected with, or recovered from COVID-19. The repertoires were released in a freely available public database intended as a resource for research on the immune response to SARS-CoV-2. The samples were drawn from two sources: the first 160 participants of the ongoing ImmuneRACE study, and approximately 1,300 subjects contributed by 6 global collaborators. Nearly every sample came with metadata listing a de-identified subject ID, COVID-19 status, age in years and sex. HLA class I and class II types, where available, came from metadata supplied by the sample provider rather than from assay-based typing.

One collaborating source in Seattle enrolled patients while the patients were actively infected and followed the patients over time throughout the course of disease. Collaborating institutions collected whole blood in K2EDTA tubes following their own protocols. For TCRbeta analysis, collaborators shipped samples as frozen whole blood, isolated PBMCs, or DNA extracted from either of those sample types. CDR1 and CDR2, looked up from the germline V gene (reference sequence), are PRHDT and FYEKMQ. Taken from cysteine to phenylalanine, the CDR3 has 14 residues. CDR3 DNA only is kept here, 42 bases in frame from base 1. V is reduced by 2 bases and J by 2 bases, leaving a spacing of 8 bases between them. The immunoSEQ Assay, a bias-controlled multiplex PCR, was used to amplify TCRbeta CDR3 regions from genomic DNA. The source study handled its data this way. Nucleated cell counts per sample were estimated from amplification of reference gene primers within the assay. Sequence reads were collapsed and filtered to measure the absolute abundance of every unique TCRbeta CDR3 rearrangement. Productive Simpson clonality was computed per sample as the square root of Simpson's diversity index over productive rearrangements. TCRdb holds this immuneACCESS table with in-frame rearrangements only. Some clones are missing; in checked studies, unresolved V genes explain under half, and the rest has no known cause. V, J and clone size are taken as reported in that table, and D and trimming were inferred from the DNA itself. This sample gives fewer than 700,000 clones in total; roughly nine tenths of them show up just once. About 8% of the sample comes from the top ten.

Broad study findings and their caveats: The quantity of clinical and demographic metadata differed by source and by participant and was supplied without curation.

The origin of this receptor is a woman in her 50s with COVID-19, enrolled during active disease. The rearranged segments are TRBV13 and TRBJ2-3, with the D segment identity uncertain. The sequenced material came from peripheral blood. The nucleotide sequence is given as TGTGCCAGCAGCTTACGACTTACCACAGATACGCAGTATTTT. This sequence encodes CASSLRLTTDTQYF.